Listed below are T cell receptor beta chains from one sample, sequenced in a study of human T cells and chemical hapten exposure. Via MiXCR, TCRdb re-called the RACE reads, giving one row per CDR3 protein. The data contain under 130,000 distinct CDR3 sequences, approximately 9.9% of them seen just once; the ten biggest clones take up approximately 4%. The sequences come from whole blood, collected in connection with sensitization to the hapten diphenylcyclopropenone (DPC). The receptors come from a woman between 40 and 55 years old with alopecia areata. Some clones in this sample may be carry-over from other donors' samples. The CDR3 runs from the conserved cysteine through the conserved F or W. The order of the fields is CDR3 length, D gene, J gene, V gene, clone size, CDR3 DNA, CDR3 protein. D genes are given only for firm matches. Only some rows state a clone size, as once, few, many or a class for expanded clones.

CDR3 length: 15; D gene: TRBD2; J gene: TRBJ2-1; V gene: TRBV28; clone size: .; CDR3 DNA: TGTGCCAGCAGTAGACTAGCGGGAGTGAGGTTTGAGCAGTTCTTC; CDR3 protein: CASSRLAGVRFEQFF
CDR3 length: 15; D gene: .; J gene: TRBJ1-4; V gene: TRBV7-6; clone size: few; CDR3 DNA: TGTGCCAGCAGCGCGCACCGAGGGTCCAATGAAAAACTGTTTTTT; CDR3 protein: CASSAHRGSNEKLFF
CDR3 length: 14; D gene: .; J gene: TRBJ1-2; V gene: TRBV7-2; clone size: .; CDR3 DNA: TGTGCCAGCAGCTTAGCCAGGCCACAGCGGGGCTACACCTTC; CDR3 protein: CASSLARPQRGYTF
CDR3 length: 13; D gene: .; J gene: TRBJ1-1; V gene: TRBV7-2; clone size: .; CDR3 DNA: TGTGCCAGCAGCTTAGATAGGGGTGTTCGAGCTTTCTTT; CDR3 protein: CASSLDRGVRAFF
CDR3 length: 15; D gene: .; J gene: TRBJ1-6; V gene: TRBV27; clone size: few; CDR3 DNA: TGTGCCAGCAGTTCTCAGGGTTTGGGGAATTCACCCCTCCACTTT; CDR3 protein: CASSSQGLGNSPLHF
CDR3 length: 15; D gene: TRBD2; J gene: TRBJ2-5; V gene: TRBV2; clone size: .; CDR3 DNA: TGTGCCAGCCGGCGGGGGGGGGACCTTCAAGAGACCCAGTACTTC; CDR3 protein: CASRRGGDLQETQYF
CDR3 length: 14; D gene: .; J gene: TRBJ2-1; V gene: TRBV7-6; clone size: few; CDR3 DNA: TGTGCCAGCAGCCCCTCCGGGACATACAATGAGCAGTTCTTC; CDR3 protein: CASSPSGTYNEQFF
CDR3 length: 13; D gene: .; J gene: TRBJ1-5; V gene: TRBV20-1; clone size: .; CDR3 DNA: TGCAGTGCTAATATCGATAGCAATCAGCCCCAGCATTTT; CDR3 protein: CSANIDSNQPQHF
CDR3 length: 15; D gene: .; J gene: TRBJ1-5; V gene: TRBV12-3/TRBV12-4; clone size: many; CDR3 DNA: TGTGCCAGCAGTTTAAAATTAGGTAGCAATCAGCCCCAGCATTTT; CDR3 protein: CASSLKLGSNQPQHF
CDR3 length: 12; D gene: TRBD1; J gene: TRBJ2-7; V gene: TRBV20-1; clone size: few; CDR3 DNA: TGCAGTGCACCCCGACAGGGGGACGAGCAGTACTTC; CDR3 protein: CSAPRQGDEQYF
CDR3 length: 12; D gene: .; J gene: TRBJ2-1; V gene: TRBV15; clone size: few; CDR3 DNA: TGTGCCACCAGCAGGGGGTATGGTGAGCAGTTCTTC; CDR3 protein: CATSRGYGEQFF
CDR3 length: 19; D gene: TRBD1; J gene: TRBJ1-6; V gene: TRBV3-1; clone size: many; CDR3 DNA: TGTGCCAGCAGCCAGACCGGGACAGGGGGTAGTCGACGTAATTCACCCCTCCACTTT; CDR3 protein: CASSQTGTGGSRRNSPLHF
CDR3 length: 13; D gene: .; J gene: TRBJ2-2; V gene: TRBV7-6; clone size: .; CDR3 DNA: TGTGCCAGCAGCCCGACGGCTCCCGGGGAGCTGTTTTTT; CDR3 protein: CASSPTAPGELFF
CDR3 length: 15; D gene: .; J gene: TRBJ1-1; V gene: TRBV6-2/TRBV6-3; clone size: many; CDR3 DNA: TGTGCCAGCAGTTACAGAGCACAGGGCCGCACTGAAGCTTTCTTT; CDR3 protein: CASSYRAQGRTEAFF
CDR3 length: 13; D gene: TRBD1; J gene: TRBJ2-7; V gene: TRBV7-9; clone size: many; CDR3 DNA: TGTGCCAGCAGCGCTGGACAGGGGCTAATCGTCCTTTTC; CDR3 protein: CASSAGQGLIVLF
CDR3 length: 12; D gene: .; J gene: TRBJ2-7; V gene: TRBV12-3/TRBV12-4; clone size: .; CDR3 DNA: TGTGCCAGCAGTTTTTCCTTTGAGGAGCAGTACTTC; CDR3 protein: CASSFSFEEQYF
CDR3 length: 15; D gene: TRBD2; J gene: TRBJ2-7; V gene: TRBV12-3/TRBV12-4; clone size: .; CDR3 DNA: TGTGCCAGCAGCCAACCGGGGGGGAGCTCCTACGAGCAGTACTTC; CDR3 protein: CASSQPGGSSYEQYF
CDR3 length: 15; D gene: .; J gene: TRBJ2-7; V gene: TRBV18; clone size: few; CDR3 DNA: TGTGCCAGCTCACCCCGGACGAGGACGGGGTACGAGCAGTACTTC; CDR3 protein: CASSPRTRTGYEQYF
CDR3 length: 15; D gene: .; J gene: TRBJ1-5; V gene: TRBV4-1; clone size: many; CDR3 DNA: TGCGCCAGCAGCCAAGATCAATGGGGCAATCAGCCCCAGCATTTT; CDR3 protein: CASSQDQWGNQPQHF
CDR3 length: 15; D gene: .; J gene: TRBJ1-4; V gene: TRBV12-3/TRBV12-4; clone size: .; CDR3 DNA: TGTGCCAGCAGTAACCGTGGGTTGGGTAATGAAAAACTGTTTTTT; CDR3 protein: CASSNRGLGNEKLFF
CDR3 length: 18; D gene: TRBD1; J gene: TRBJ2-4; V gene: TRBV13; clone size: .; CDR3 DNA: TGTGCCAGCAGCTTCTCAGGGGGCGCAGGGGCAGCCAAAAACATTCAGTACTTC; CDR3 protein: CASSFSGGAGAAKNIQYF
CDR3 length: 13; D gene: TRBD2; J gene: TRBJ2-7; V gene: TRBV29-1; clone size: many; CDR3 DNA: TGCAGCATAGCAGCGGGAGGGTCCTACGAGCAGTACTTC; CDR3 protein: CSIAAGGSYEQYF
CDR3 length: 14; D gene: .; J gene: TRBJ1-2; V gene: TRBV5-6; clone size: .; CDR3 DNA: TGTGCCAGCAGCTTAAATCAAGATGTCTATGGCTACACCTTC; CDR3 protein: CASSLNQDVYGYTF
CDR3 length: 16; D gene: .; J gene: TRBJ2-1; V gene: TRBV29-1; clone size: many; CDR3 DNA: TGCAGCGCCCTGGGGGGGGGCGGAAGCTCCTACAATGAGCAGTTCTTC; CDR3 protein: CSALGGGGSSYNEQFF
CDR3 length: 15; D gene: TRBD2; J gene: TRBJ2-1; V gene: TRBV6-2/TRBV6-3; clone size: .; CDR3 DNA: TGTGCCAGCAGTACCGGGACTAGCGGGAGAAATGAGCAGTTCTTC; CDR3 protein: CASSTGTSGRNEQFF
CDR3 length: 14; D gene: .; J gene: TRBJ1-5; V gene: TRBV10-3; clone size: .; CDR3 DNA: TGTGCCACGCGTACTGGGGGACCCCGGCAGCCCCAGCATTTT; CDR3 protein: CATRTGGPRQPQHF
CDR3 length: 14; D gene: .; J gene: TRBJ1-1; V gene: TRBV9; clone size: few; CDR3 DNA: TGTGCCAGCAGCGTAGGAGGTAGAAACACTGAAGCTTTCTTT; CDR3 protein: CASSVGGRNTEAFF
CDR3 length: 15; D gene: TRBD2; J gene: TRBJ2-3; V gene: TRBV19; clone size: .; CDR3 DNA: TGTGCCAGTACTTCGAGCGGGGGGCGGACAGATACGCAGTATTTT; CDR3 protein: CASTSSGGRTDTQYF
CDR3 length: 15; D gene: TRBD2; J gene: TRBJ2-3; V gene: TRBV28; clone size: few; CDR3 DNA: TGTGCCAGCAGCCGTTCGGGTAGCGGGGGGGCCGATCAGTATTTT; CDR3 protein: CASSRSGSGGADQYF
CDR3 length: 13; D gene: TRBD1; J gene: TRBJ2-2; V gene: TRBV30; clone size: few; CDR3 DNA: TGTGCCTGCCTCAGGGGGCGGGCCGGGGAGCTGTTTTTT; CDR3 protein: CACLRGRAGELFF
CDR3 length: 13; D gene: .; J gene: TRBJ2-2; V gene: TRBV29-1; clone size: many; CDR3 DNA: TGCAGCGTTGGAAAGAAAAACACCGGGGAGCTGTTTTTT; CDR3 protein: CSVGKKNTGELFF
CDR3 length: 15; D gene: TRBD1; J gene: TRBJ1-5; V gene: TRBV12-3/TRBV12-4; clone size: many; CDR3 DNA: TGTGCCAGCAGTGTAGAGACAGGGCGCAATCAGCCCCAGCATTTT; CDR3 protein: CASSVETGRNQPQHF
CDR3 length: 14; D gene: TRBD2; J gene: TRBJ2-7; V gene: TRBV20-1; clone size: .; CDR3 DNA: TGCAGTGCTAGAGGACTAGCGGGAGTCTGGGAGCAGTACTTC; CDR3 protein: CSARGLAGVWEQYF
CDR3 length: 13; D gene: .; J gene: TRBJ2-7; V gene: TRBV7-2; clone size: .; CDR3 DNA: TGTGCCAGCAGCTCCGGACCTCCCTACGAGCAGTACTTC; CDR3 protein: CASSSGPPYEQYF
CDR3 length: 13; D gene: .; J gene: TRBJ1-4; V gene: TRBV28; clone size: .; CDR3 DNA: TGTGCCAGCAGTTCCCGACTACCCGTCTTCGCGGTTTTT; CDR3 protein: CASSSRLPVFAVF
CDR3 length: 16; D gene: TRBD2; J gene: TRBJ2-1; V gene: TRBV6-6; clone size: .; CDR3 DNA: TGTGCCAGCAGTTCCCGGACTAGCGGGACCTACAATGAGCAGTTCTTC; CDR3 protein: CASSSRTSGTYNEQFF
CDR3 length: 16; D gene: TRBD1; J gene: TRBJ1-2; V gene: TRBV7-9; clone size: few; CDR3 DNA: TGTGCCAGCAGCGATTTTGACAGGGGGCGCGCCTATGGCTACACCTTC; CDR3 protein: CASSDFDRGRAYGYTF
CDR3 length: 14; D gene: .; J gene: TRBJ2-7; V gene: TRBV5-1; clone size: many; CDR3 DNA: TGCGCCAGCAGCTTGGAGGCCCACTCCTACGAGCAGTACTTC; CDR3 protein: CASSLEAHSYEQYF
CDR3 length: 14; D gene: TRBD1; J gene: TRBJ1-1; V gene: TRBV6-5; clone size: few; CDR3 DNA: TGTGCCAGCAGTCCAACAGGGGTAAACACTGAAGCTTTCTTT; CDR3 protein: CASSPTGVNTEAFF
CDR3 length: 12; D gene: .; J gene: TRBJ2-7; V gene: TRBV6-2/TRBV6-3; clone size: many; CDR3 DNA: TGTGCCAGCACCTCGGGGGCCTACGAGCAGTACTTC; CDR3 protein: CASTSGAYEQYF
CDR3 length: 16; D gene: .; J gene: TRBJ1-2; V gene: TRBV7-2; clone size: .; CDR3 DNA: TGTGCCAGCAGCTTGATCCACTCGACAGACCTCTATGGCTACACCTTC; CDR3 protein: CASSLIHSTDLYGYTF
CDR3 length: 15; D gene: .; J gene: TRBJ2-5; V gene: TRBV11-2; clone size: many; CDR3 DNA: TGTGCCAGCAGCTTAGTCGGCTCCCCAACCGAGACCCAGTACTTC; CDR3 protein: CASSLVGSPTETQYF
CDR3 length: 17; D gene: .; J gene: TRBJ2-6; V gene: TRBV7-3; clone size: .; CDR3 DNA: TGTGCCAGCAGCCCAAACGGGGTCGGCCCTGGGGCCAACGTCCTGACTTTC; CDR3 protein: CASSPNGVGPGANVLTF
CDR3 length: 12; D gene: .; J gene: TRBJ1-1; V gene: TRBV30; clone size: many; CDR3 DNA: TGTGCCTGGAGTGTTGTTGGGGGCCAAGCTTTCTTT; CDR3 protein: CAWSVVGGQAFF
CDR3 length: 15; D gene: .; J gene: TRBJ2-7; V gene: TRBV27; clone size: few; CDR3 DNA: TGTGCCAGCAGTTCACTCCAGGGGGGGAAGTACGAGCAGTACTTC; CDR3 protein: CASSSLQGGKYEQYF